This T cell receptor beta chain came from a study of T cell therapy after organ transplantation. This clone was observed a single time. The antigen is not known. Profiled with immunoSEQ multiplex PCR; TCRdb holds only in-frame clones, not every one. The profile covers 44,000 or so clones, with approximately 94% appearing a single time and over 3% taken by the ten largest. The TCR was taken from a human patient who had received a solid organ transplant and had CMV disease. The input for sequencing was CD8+ T cells from blood, taken before autologous CMV-specific T cell therapy.

The CDR3 is CASSLVAGYTF. Here the CDR3 DNA reads TGTGCCAGCAGCTTGGTTGCTGGCTACACCTTC. V usage is TRBV5-5 and J usage is TRBJ1-2; D gene uncertain. The CDR3 sequence is 11 residues long. Germline-derived CDR1 and CDR2 are SGHKS and YYEKEE (reference sequence). Trimming shortened V by 0 bases and J by 7 bases, and 4 bases separated the two germline ends.